The 30 T cell receptor beta chains below all came from one sample that was sequenced in a study of blood T cell repertoires in COVID-19 (dated by TCRdb to 2020 to 2022). Library construction relied on the immunoSEQ multiplex PCR assay. Sourced from immuneACCESS, this table was stored by TCRdb with only in-frame sequences that have V and J called. A share of the clones is absent; for the studies checked, an unresolved V gene accounts for under half, and the remainder has no known explanation. The sample data list about 140,000 clones, and 60% to 85% of these were observed just once. The ten most abundant clones make up approximately 4.5% of the sample. The sequencing sample was made of peripheral blood. The source of these receptors is a woman older than 75 with active or convalescent COVID-19.

J is TRBJ1-5 and V is TRBV2, with D tentatively TRBD1 (6 bases). Looked up from germline, CDR1 is SNHLY and CDR2 is FYNNEI. The CDR3 loop spans 13 amino acids. V lost 2 bases and J 10 bases, leaving 12 bases between the germline ends. In DNA form, the CDR3 reads TGTGCCAGCAGTGAAATGGACAGACTACCCCAGCATTTT. The encoded protein is CASSEMDRLPQHF.

This chain uses TRBV6-2 or TRBV6-3 with TRBJ2-1; no clear D gene. The CDR3 contains 14 residues. Germline lookup yields CDR1 MNHEY and CDR2 SVGEGT. The ends were cut back, 0 bases at V and 5 bases at J, with 8 bases in the middle. The CDR3 DNA is TGTGCCAGCAGTTACTCGGGCAGAAACAATGAGCAGTTCTTC. Encoded protein: CASSYSGRNNEQFF.

This clone was picked up a small number of times. This chain joins TRBV6-5 and TRBJ1-5; D unclear. V gave up 6 bases and J gave up 5 bases, with 17 bases separating them. CDR3 length: 15 residues. From germline, CDR1 is MNHEY and CDR2 SVGAGI. The CDR3: CASSRSAAGDQPQHF. The CDR3 DNA reads TGTGCCAGCAGCCGCTCGGCCGCGGGTGATCAGCCCCAGCATTTT.

The rearrangement joins TRBV7-3 to TRBJ1-1; the D is unclear. The germline V gene encodes CDR1 SGHTA and CDR2 FQGTGA. This CDR3 comprises 13 residues. The ends were cut back, 1 base at V and 8 bases at J, with 11 bases in the middle. CDR3 DNA sequence: TGTGCCAGCAGCTTAAATGGAGGGATAGAAGCTTTCTTT. Protein product: CASSLNGGIEAFF.

This clone showed up just a few times. The junction and the germline gene differ at one end; a read error may be behind it. The CDR3 sequence: CASSLDRVAGYTF. The CDR3 DNA reads as TGTGCCAGCAGCTTAGACAGGGTAGCTGGCTACACCTTC. This rearrangement joins TRBV12-3 or TRBV12-4 to TRBJ1-2; TRBD1 matches 7 bases. This CDR3 region has 13 residues.

This chain links TRBV19 with TRBJ1-2, with unresolved D. V lost 1 base and J lost 5, with 11 bases in between. The germline gives CDR1 LNHDA, CDR2 SQIVND (reference sequence). CDR3 size: 14 residues. The CDR3 DNA reads TGTGCCAGTAGTATAGGCACCAGAATTTATGGCTACACCTTC. The encoded protein is CASSIGTRIYGYTF.

The chain is built from TRBV12-3 or TRBV12-4 and TRBJ2-4; D gene unclear. The CDR3 extends over 13 amino acids. V lost 2 bases to trimming and J lost 8 bases, with 10 bases between them. The DNA for the CDR3 is TGTGCCAGCAGTTTAACACGTGGTGACATTCAGTACTTC. This translates into CASSLTRGDIQYF.

This chain links TRBV6-6 with TRBJ2-2; TRBD2 matches at 14 bases. The CDR3 has 19 residues. The V and J ends lost 5 bases and 0 bases, in that order; junction bases with no gene match: 8. The germline V gene encodes CDR1 MNHNY and CDR2 SVGAGI (reference sequence). The CDR3 bases are TGTGCCAGCAGTCCAACCGGACTAGCGGGGGGCGCGAACACCGGGGAGCTGTTTTTT. Its translation: CASSPTGLAGGANTGELFF.

This rearrangement joins TRBV6-6 to TRBJ1-4, with TRBD1 matching 8 bases. Unmatched junction bases numbered 11, after V lost 6 bases and J lost 8 bases. The length of the CDR3 is 15 residues. Germline V gene data show CDR1 as MNHNY and CDR2 as SVGAGI (reference sequence). The CDR3 DNA follows: TGTGCCAGCAGCCTGCCCGGACAGGGATTCGAAAAACTGTTTTTT. Amino acid sequence: CASSLPGQGFEKLFF.

This sequence joins TRBV15 and TRBJ2-5; D is possibly TRBD1 (5 bases). Trimming left V 3 bases short and J 0 bases short, with 11 bases between. This CDR3 has 15 residues. The V gene's germline CDR1 is LNHNV and CDR2 YYDKDF (reference sequence). The CDR3 spells CATSRGRQNQETQYF. In DNA, the CDR3 is TGTGCCACCAGCAGGGGGCGGCAGAACCAAGAGACCCAGTACTTC.

This chain uses TRBV2 with TRBJ1-5; 8 bases line up with TRBD1. Germline V lookup: CDR1 SNHLY, CDR2 FYNNEI. With V trimmed by 8 bases and J by 0 bases, 0 bases remained unmatched. This CDR3 region has 13 residues. CDR3 nucleotides: TGTGCCAGCGACAGGGGTAGCAATCAGCCCCAGCATTTT. Amino acids: CASDRGSNQPQHF. Variable domain in full (rest from reference TRBV2 and TRBJ1-5): EPEVTQTPSHQVTQMGQEVILRCVPISNHLYFYWYRQILGQKVEFLVSFYNNEISEKSEIFDDQFSVERPDGSNFTLKIRSTKLEDSAMYFCASDRGSNQPQHFGDGTRLSIL.

This clone showed up just a few times. This sequence joins TRBV5-4 and TRBJ2-1; D is perhaps TRBD2 (7 bases). There are 15 residues in the CDR3. V was pared by 6 bases and J by 0 bases, with 13 bases between. Germline assignment: CDR1 SGHNT and CDR2 YYREEE (reference sequence). CDR3 in amino acids: CASKNRGGSYNEQFF. The CDR3 region has the DNA TGTGCCAGCAAAAATAGGGGGGGCTCCTACAATGAGCAGTTCTTC.

The chain couples TRBV19 to TRBJ1-3; D perhaps matches TRBD1 (6 bases). This CDR3 region has 16 residues. Looked up from germline, CDR1 is LNHDA and CDR2 is SQIVND (reference sequence). The ends were cut back, 6 bases at V and 1 base at J, with 16 bases in the middle. The CDR3 DNA reads as TGTGCCAGTAGCCGTCGGGGGGGCATTTCTGGAAACACCATATATTTT. Protein product: CASSRRGGISGNTIYF.

The chain employs TRBV2 and TRBJ1-5, with D tentatively TRBD1 (5 bases). The length of the CDR3 is 15 residues. Germline values: CDR1 SNHLY, CDR2 FYNNEI. Between the trimmed V and J ends, which lost 4 bases and 4 bases, there was a span of 14 bases. The CDR3 spells CASSGLGGGNQPQHF. The DNA of the CDR3 is TGTGCCAGCAGTGGACTCGGGGGGGGGAATCAGCCCCAGCATTTT.

The chain combines TRBV3-1 (or the pseudogene TRBV3-2) with TRBJ1-2; D not certain. The CDR3 covers 13 residues. Germline V CDR1 and CDR2: LGHDT, YNNKEL (reference sequence). Trimming left V 4 bases short and J 5 bases short, with 11 bases between. CDR3 coding DNA: TGTGCCAGCAGCCCTTGGTCCTATTATGGCTACACCTTC. This sequence encodes CASSPWSYYGYTF.

The chain is built from TRBV12-3 or TRBV12-4 and TRBJ2-7; D is undetermined. V was cut by 2 bases and J by 4 bases, with 9 bases left in between. The CDR3 consists of 13 residues. The CDR3: CASSLKAVYEQYF. As DNA, the CDR3 is TGTGCCAGCAGTTTAAAGGCGGTTTACGAGCAGTACTTC.

This rearrangement joins TRBV15 to TRBJ2-7; 7 nucleotides align to TRBD1. The V and J ends lost 1 base and 1 base, in that order; junction bases with no gene match: 4. The CDR3 has 15 amino acids. Germline lookup yields CDR1 LNHNV and CDR2 YYDKDF (reference sequence). The CDR3 DNA reads TGTGCCACCAGCAGAGGCCCGGGACAGTCCTACGAGCAGTACTTC. This encodes CATSRGPGQSYEQYF.

This sequence joins TRBV11-2 and TRBJ2-7, with TRBD2 matching over 8 bases. Germline trimming cut 6 bases from V and 7 bases from J; bases unmatched to any gene: 8. The CDR3 covers 13 residues. Germline assignment: CDR1 SGHAT and CDR2 FQNNGV. The CDR3 nucleotides read TGTGCCAGCAGACCAAGCGGGGGAGAAGAGCAGTACTTC. It translates to CASRPSGGEEQYF.

This chain links TRBV29-1 with TRBJ2-7; a possible D gene is TRBD2 (5 bases). Germline loops: CDR1 SQVTM, CDR2 ANQGSEA. The CDR3 is 12 amino acids. Trimming shortened V by 1 base and J by 2 bases, and 6 bases separated the two germline ends. The CDR3 nucleotides read TGCAGCGTTGAAGTGACTACCTACGAGCAGTACTTC. Residues: CSVEVTTYEQYF.

V and J are TRBV19 and TRBJ1-1; the D gene is possibly TRBD1 (6 bases). CDR3 size: 15 residues. Trimming stripped 4 bases from V and 2 bases from J, with 14 bases between. Per germline, CDR1 LNHDA and CDR2 SQIVND (reference sequence). CDR3 sequence: CASSKLTGRNTEAFF. DNA for the CDR3: TGTGCCAGTAGTAAGTTGACAGGCCGTAACACTGAAGCTTTCTTT. Complete variable domain (other parts from reference TRBV19 and TRBJ1-1): DGGITQSPKYLFRKEGQNVTLSCEQNLNHDAMYWYRQDPGQGLRLIYYSQIVNDFQKGDIAEGYSVSREKKESFPLTVTSAQKNPTAFYLCASSKLTGRNTEAFFGQGTRLTVV.

The chain is built from TRBV19 and TRBJ1-4; tentatively, D is TRBD1 (5 bases). Germline CDR1 is LNHDA and CDR2 is SQIVND (reference sequence). CDR3 length: 14 amino acids. V shed 3 bases and J shed 6 bases, with 11 bases lying between them. CDR3: CASSIVVTDEKLFF. The CDR3 DNA follows: TGTGCCAGTAGTATCGTAGTGACAGATGAAAAACTGTTTTTT.

The V call is TRBV3-1 (or the pseudogene TRBV3-2), the J call TRBJ1-4, with 10 bases aligning to TRBD1. The junction had 0 bases not matched to a gene; V was cut back by 1 base and J by 4 bases. Germline V CDR1 and CDR2: LGHDT, YNNKEL (reference sequence). The CDR3 is made up of 15 amino acids. The CDR3 bases are TGTGCCAGCAGCCAAGGGACAGGGGGTAATGAAAAACTGTTTTTT. Translation gives CASSQGTGGNEKLFF.

The CDR3 spells CASSYRGGTYNEQFF. The CDR3 coding sequence is TGTGCCAGCAGCTACAGGGGAGGCACCTACAATGAGCAGTTCTTC. The rearrangement uses TRBV9 and TRBJ2-1; possible D gene TRBD1, 7 bases. Trimming removed 4 bases at V and 2 bases at J, with 13 bases between. Germline loops: CDR1 SGDLS, CDR2 YYNGEE. The CDR3 runs to 15 residues.

The gene calls are TRBV18 and TRBJ1-1, with D possibly matching TRBD1 (6 bases). The V gene lost 1 base and the J gene lost 3 bases, with 12 bases spanning the gap. This CDR3 has 15 amino acids. Germline assignment: CDR1 KGHSH and CDR2 LQKENI. The DNA of the CDR3 is TGTGCCAGCTCACCACTCTCACAGGGTTACACTGAAGCTTTCTTT. As protein: CASSPLSQGYTEAFF.

V and J are TRBV4-2 and TRBJ2-7; 7 bases are a match to TRBD2. Germline CDR1 reads LGHNA; CDR2 reads YNFKEQ. The V and J ends lost 4 bases and 0 bases, in that order; junction bases with no gene match: 6. CDR3 length equals 15 residues. CDR3 coding DNA: TGTGCCAGCAGCCCCACCAGCGGGGACTCCTACGAGCAGTACTTC. It is translated as CASSPTSGDSYEQYF.

CDR3 sequence: CASRTGLAVDTQYF. CDR3 coding DNA: TGTGCCAGCCGAACAGGACTAGCGGTGGATACGCAGTATTTT. The chain combines TRBV27 with TRBJ2-3, with 10 bases fitting TRBD2. Germline CDR1 MNHEY, CDR2 SMNVEV (reference sequence). V was pared by 8 bases and J by 6 bases, with 8 bases of the junction left unmatched. This CDR3 has 14 amino acids.

The gene calls are TRBV28 and TRBJ1-2, with 9 bases that match TRBD1. Trimming at V came to 6 bases and at J to 5 bases, leaving 7 bases not matched to a gene. The CDR3 is 14 amino acids. Per germline, CDR1 MDHEN and CDR2 SYDVKM. The CDR3 spells CASRPGTGLYGYTF. The CDR3 DNA is TGTGCCAGCAGGCCAGGGACAGGGCTATATGGCTACACCTTC.

The chain uses TRBV7-8 and TRBJ2-7, with a possible D match to TRBD1 (5 bases). This CDR3 contains 16 residues. Germline V gives CDR1 SGHVS, CDR2 FQNEAQ. Trimming pared 2 bases from V and 6 bases from J, leaving 20 bases between. The CDR3 DNA is TGTGCCAGCAGCTTACCACCGGGTCCTATAAGGGGCGAGCAGTACTTC. Its protein product is CASSLPPGPIRGEQYF. The whole variable domain, remainder taken from reference TRBV7-8 and TRBJ2-7, is GAGVSQSPRYKVAKRGQDVALRCDPISGHVSLFWYQQALGQGPEFLTYFQNEAQLDKSGLPSDRFFAERPEGSVSTLKIQRTQQEDSAVYLCASSLPPGPIRGEQYFGPGTRLTVT.

The chain has TRBV7-6 and TRBJ2-7; 12 bases are shared with TRBD2. The CDR3 has 18 residues. Looked up from germline, CDR1 is SGHVS and CDR2 is FNYEAQ. Trimming at V came to 2 bases and at J to 5 bases, leaving 13 bases not matched to a gene. For the CDR3, the DNA is TGTGCCAGCAGCTTAAACCCCACTAGCGGGGGGCTGCCTAACGAGCAGTACTTC. Its protein product is CASSLNPTSGGLPNEQYF.

This clone was observed once. J is TRBJ1-1 and V is TRBV12-3 or TRBV12-4; D remains ambiguous. With 5 bases removed from V and 5 bases from J, the gap between germline ends came to 12 bases. The CDR3 consists of 13 residues. CDR3 bases: TGTGCCAGCAGTCCCCCGACACTTACTGAAGCTTTCTTT. It is translated as CASSPPTLTEAFF.